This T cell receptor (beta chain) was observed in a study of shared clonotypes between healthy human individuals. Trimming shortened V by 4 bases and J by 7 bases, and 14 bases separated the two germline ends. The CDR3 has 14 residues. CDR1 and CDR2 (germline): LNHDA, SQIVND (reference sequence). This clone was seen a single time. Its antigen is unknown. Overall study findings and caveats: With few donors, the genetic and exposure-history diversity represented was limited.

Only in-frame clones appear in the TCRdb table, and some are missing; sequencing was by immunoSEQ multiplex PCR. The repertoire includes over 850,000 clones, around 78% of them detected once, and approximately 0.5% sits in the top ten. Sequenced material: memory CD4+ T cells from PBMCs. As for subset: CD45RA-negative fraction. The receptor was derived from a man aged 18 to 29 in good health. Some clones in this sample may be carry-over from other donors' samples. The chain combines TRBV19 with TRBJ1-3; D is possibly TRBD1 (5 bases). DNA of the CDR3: TGTGCCAGTAGTACTCTCGGGACGGGGAACACCATATATTTT. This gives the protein CASSTLGTGNTIYF. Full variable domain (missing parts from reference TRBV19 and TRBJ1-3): DGGITQSPKYLFRKEGQNVTLSCEQNLNHDAMYWYRQDPGQGLRLIYYSQIVNDFQKGDIAEGYSVSREKKESFPLTVTSAQKNPTAFYLCASSTLGTGNTIYFGEGSWLTVV.